This note documents a single T cell receptor (beta chain) sequence. Its antigen is as yet unknown. The V gene lost 7 bases and the J gene lost 1 base, with 11 bases spanning the gap. The CDR3 sequence is 13 residues long. The germline gives CDR1 MNHEY, CDR2 SVGAGI. This entry belongs to a study of T cells in localized non-small cell lung cancer. Study-level points and caveats: Higher T cell density in the blood was associated with longer overall survival, whereas higher adjacent-lung clonality associated with shorter survival. Only one tumor region went through sequencing, so heterogeneity may still be there. Maximal T cell clonality occurred in uninvolved adjacent lung, with tumor ranking below it.

TCRdb keeps only in-frame clones here, not all; method: immunoSEQ multiplex PCR. The table includes tens of thousands of clones, about 80% detected once. This TCR was sampled from a man between 40 and 70 years old with stage III lung adenocarcinoma. J is TRBJ2-7 and V is TRBV6-5; TRBD2 is a possible D gene (5 bases). Sample: peripheral blood mononuclear cells, taken before any cancer treatment. In DNA form, the CDR3 reads TGTGCCAGCAAGGAGGATCGATCCTACGAGCAGTACTTC. It codes for CASKEDRSYEQYF.